These 23 T cell receptor beta chains were all obtained from the same sample, sequenced in a study of T-cell reconstitution after alpha-beta-depleted transplantation in children. This sample's TCRbeta library carried unique molecular identifier barcodes. A single record per CDR3 protein comes from TCRdb applying MiXCR to the PCR reads. The table has more than 200,000 distinct CDR3 sequences, more than 20% seen once; the top ten hold 4.8%. The specimen was PBMCs, mostly from graft donor cells, collected 360 days after TCRalphabeta/CD19-depleted stem cell transplant. The receptors were gathered from a female patient between 2 and 15 years old who had a stem cell transplant for congenital amegakaryocytic thrombocytopenia, so the T cells may come from the graft donor.

The chain links TRBV6-5 to TRBJ2-7; D is possibly TRBD1 or TRBD2 (5 bases each). The CDR3 extends over 12 amino acids. Germline CDR1 and CDR2: MNHEY and SVGAGI. V was clipped by 6 bases and J by 3 bases, with 9 bases between them. The CDR3 nucleotides read TGTGCCAGCAGGGGGGAGAACTACGAGCAGTACTTC. As protein: CASRGENYEQYF.

This chain connects TRBV5-1 to TRBJ2-5; 12 nucleotides align to TRBD2. CDR1 and CDR2 (germline): SGHRS, YFSETQ. CDR3 length equals 14 residues. V shed 4 bases and J 9 bases; nucleotides not matched to a gene: 7. The CDR3 DNA follows: TGCGCCAGCAGCCGGACTAGCGGGGTTGAGGCCCAGTACTTC. Residues: CASSRTSGVEAQYF. The full variable domain, rest sourced from reference TRBV5-1 and TRBJ2-5, is KAGVTQTPRYLIKTRGQQVTLSCSPISGHRSVSWYQQTPGQGLQFLFEYFSETQRNKGNFPGRFSGRQFSNSRSEMNVSTLELGDSALYLCASSRTSGVEAQYFGPGTRLLVL.

This clonotype was counted ten times or more. The chain employs TRBV25-1 and TRBJ2-7; D not certain. The V gene's germline CDR1 is MGHDK and CDR2 SYGVNS. Trimming removed 5 bases at V and 7 bases at J, with 15 bases between. CDR3 length: 13 residues. This chain's CDR3 is CASSTYGMGEQYF. The CDR3 region has the DNA TGTGCCAGCAGTACCTATGGGATGGGGGAGCAGTACTTC.

This clonotype was detected many times. V usage is TRBV10-3 and J usage is TRBJ2-3, with D possibly being TRBD2 (6 bases). Germline V gives CDR1 ENHRY, CDR2 SYGVKD. V gave up 4 bases and J gave up 0 bases, with 14 bases separating them. CDR3 length: 16 residues. In DNA, the CDR3 is TGTGCCATCAGTGGGGGGAGCGCGGGGAGCACAGATACGCAGTATTTT. It yields the protein CAISGGSAGSTDTQYF.

V usage is TRBV28 and J usage is TRBJ2-1; 13 bases line up with TRBD2. Losses at the gene ends were 3 bases for V and 9 bases for J; bases not matched to a gene: 8. CDR3 size: 16 residues. Germline CDR1 MDHEN, CDR2 SYDVKM. DNA of the CDR3: TGTGCCAGCAGTTTCTCTTCCTGGACTAGCGGGAGTGAGCAGTTCTTC. It specifies CASSFSSWTSGSEQFF.

J is TRBJ2-1 and V is TRBV20-1; TRBD1 agrees at 7 bases. The CDR3 is made up of 14 amino acids. The V gene's germline CDR1 is DFQATT and CDR2 SNEGSKA (reference sequence). The ends lost 4 bases at V and 1 base at J; junction bases unmatched: 4. The CDR3 DNA reads TGCAGTGCTACATACAGGGGATCCTACAATGAGCAGTTCTTC. Protein: CSATYRGSYNEQFF.

The gene calls are TRBV7-2 and TRBJ2-5; D may correspond to TRBD1 or TRBD2 (5 bases each). This CDR3 has 17 residues. CDR1 is SGHTA and CDR2 is FQGNSA in the germline V gene. V was cut by 1 base and J by 4 bases, with 19 bases left in between. CDR3 sequence: CASSLGRGRGAGETQYF. The CDR3 DNA reads as TGTGCCAGCAGCTTAGGAAGGGGAAGGGGTGCGGGAGAGACCCAGTACTTC.

This chain links TRBV28 with TRBJ2-5; D gene uncertain. The CDR3 runs to 14 residues. Germline CDR1 and CDR2: MDHEN and SYDVKM. V lost 3 bases to trimming and J lost 6 bases, with 14 bases between them. CDR3 loop: CASSFPSPWQTQYF. DNA for the CDR3: TGTGCCAGCAGTTTCCCTAGTCCTTGGCAGACCCAGTACTTC.

This chain uses TRBV7-8 with TRBJ2-5; the D gene is possibly TRBD2 (5 bases). Trimming removed 5 bases from V and 0 bases from J, with 16 bases in between. CDR3 length: 16 residues. Germline CDR1 reads SGHVS; CDR2 reads FQNEAQ. In DNA form, the CDR3 reads TGTGCCAGCAGCAGAGGGCCCGCGAGAAACCAAGAGACCCAGTACTTC. Translated: CASSRGPARNQETQYF.

This clonotype was recorded at least ten times. V is TRBV3-1 and J is TRBJ2-1; 10 bases agree with TRBD2. The V and J ends lost 4 bases and 7 bases, in that order; junction bases with no gene match: 7. CDR3 length equals 15 residues. CDR1 and CDR2 from the germline V gene are LGHDT and YNNKEL (reference sequence). The CDR3 loop reads CASSRTSGTLNEQFF. CDR3 coding DNA: TGTGCCAGCAGCCGTACTAGCGGGACTCTGAATGAGCAGTTCTTC.

The V gene is TRBV2, the J gene TRBJ1-6; D is ambiguous. The CDR3 consists of 19 residues. V lost 0 bases and J 0 bases, leaving 15 bases between the germline ends. Germline values: CDR1 SNHLY, CDR2 FYNNEI. In DNA form, the CDR3 reads TGTGCCAGCAGTGAAGCGCTTCGTTACGCGAGCTCCTATAATTCACCCCTCCACTTT. It translates to CASSEALRYASSYNSPLHF.

The chain couples TRBV6-5 to TRBJ1-5; weak D call: TRBD1 (5 bases). The V end lost 4 bases, the J end lost 6 bases, and 16 bases lay between the germline ends. This CDR3 region has 15 residues. The germline V gene has CDR1 MNHEY and CDR2 SVGAGI. CDR3 region: CASSFGWRDGQPQHF. Here the CDR3 DNA reads TGTGCCAGCAGTTTTGGATGGAGGGACGGTCAGCCCCAGCATTTT.

This chain uses TRBV11-2 with TRBJ2-5, with D unresolved. This CDR3 contains 16 residues. The V end was cut by 5 bases, the J end by 0 bases, with 16 bases between. Germline loops: CDR1 SGHAT, CDR2 FQNNGV. CDR3 coding DNA: TGTGCCAGCAGCCCGCTTGGACGGCAGTACCAAGAGACCCAGTACTTC. Amino acid sequence: CASSPLGRQYQETQYF.

This clonotype was detected only a few times. The chain's CDR3 is CASSTRLAGPVGGELFF. DNA of the CDR3: TGTGCCAGCAGTACCCGACTAGCGGGGCCGGTTGGCGGGGAGCTGTTTTTT. The chain is built from TRBV12-3 or TRBV12-4 and TRBJ2-2; 11 bases line up with TRBD2. The CDR3 consists of 17 residues. V lost 5 bases and J lost 7; bases outside the gene matches: 12.

In its sample, this clonotype was seen a few times. The chain has TRBV5-4 and TRBJ2-1; 9 nucleotides agree with TRBD1. Germline V gives CDR1 SGHNT, CDR2 YYREEE (reference sequence). The CDR3 contains 15 residues. V lost 4 bases and J lost 1; bases outside the gene matches: 3. CDR3 region: CASSTDRGSYNEQFF. DNA for the CDR3: TGTGCCAGCAGCACGGACAGGGGATCCTACAATGAGCAGTTCTTC.

This clonotype was counted at least ten times. The chain has TRBV12-3 or TRBV12-4 and TRBJ2-2, with D hard to call. The CDR3 runs 13 residues. V lost 1 base, J lost 1 base, and 1 base lay in between. The CDR3 sequence is CASSLGNTGELFF. The CDR3 DNA reads TGTGCCAGCAGTTTAGGGAACACCGGGGAGCTGTTTTTT.

This clonotype has only a few counts. The chain carries TRBV7-8 and TRBJ2-3; 8 nucleotides match TRBD2. CDR3 length: 17 residues. Trimming at V came to 1 base and at J to 2 bases, leaving 8 bases not matched to a gene. Germline V gives CDR1 SGHVS, CDR2 FQNEAQ. The CDR3: CASSLDPGTRDTDTQYF. The CDR3 DNA sequence: TGTGCCAGCAGCTTAGACCCCGGGACTAGAGACACAGATACGCAGTATTTT. The full variable domain, completed using reference TRBV7-8 and TRBJ2-3, is GAGVSQSPRYKVAKRGQDVALRCDPISGHVSLFWYQQALGQGPEFLTYFQNEAQLDKSGLPSDRFFAERPEGSVSTLKIQRTQQEDSAVYLCASSLDPGTRDTDTQYFGPGTRLTVL.

Ten or more counts support this clonotype. The rearrangement joins TRBV29-1 to TRBJ2-1; weak D call: TRBD1 (5 bases). Germline CDR1 is SQVTM and CDR2 is ANQGSEA. This CDR3 is 14 amino acids long. The V gene lost 2 bases and the J gene lost 8 bases, with 16 bases spanning the gap. The CDR3 nucleotides are TGCAGCGTTGAAATCGGCGCAGGGCACGATGAGCAGTTCTTC. This encodes CSVEIGAGHDEQFF.

The V gene is TRBV2, the J gene TRBJ1-2; 8 bases agree with TRBD1. Germline V gives CDR1 SNHLY, CDR2 FYNNEI. The CDR3 runs 13 residues. J was trimmed by 4 bases and V by 6 bases; bases with no gene match: 4. Here the CDR3 reads CASSPGQGYGYTF. The DNA for the CDR3 is TGTGCCAGCAGCCCCGGACAGGGCTATGGCTACACCTTC.

This clonotype was observed a handful of times. The CDR3 region has the DNA TGTGCCAGCTCACCAAGCGGCGGGAGATACAATGAGCAGTTCTTC. It codes for CASSPSGGRYNEQFF. This chain uses TRBV18 with TRBJ2-1; the match to TRBD2 covers 7 bases. The germline V gene encodes CDR1 KGHSH and CDR2 LQKENI. CDR3 length: 15 amino acids. V lost 2 bases, J lost 4 bases, and 5 bases stayed unmatched.

V and J are TRBV28 and TRBJ1-3; D is uncertain. Trimming took off 3 bases at V and 4 bases at J, with 4 bases between the two ends. Germline V gene sequence: CDR1 MDHEN, CDR2 SYDVKM. The CDR3 runs 12 residues. CDR3 in amino acids: CASSFRGNTIYF. Written as DNA, the CDR3 is TGTGCCAGCAGTTTTAGGGGAAACACCATATATTTT.

This clonotype has more than one count but fewer than ten. The chain links TRBV4-1 to TRBJ2-5, with D perhaps matching TRBD1 (5 bases). This CDR3 contains 15 residues. Germline V lookup: CDR1 MGHRA, CDR2 YSYEKL. V lost 0 bases, J lost 0 bases, and 8 bases lay in between. CDR3 sequence: CASSQEQVYQETQYF. The CDR3 bases are TGCGCCAGCAGCCAAGAACAGGTTTACCAAGAGACCCAGTACTTC.

The rearrangement uses TRBV27 and TRBJ2-7, with a tentative D call TRBD1 (5 bases). The CDR3 is 14 amino acids. Germline V gene data show CDR1 as MNHEY and CDR2 as SMNVEV (reference sequence). The V gene lost 0 bases and the J gene lost 3 bases, with 9 bases spanning the gap. The CDR3 nucleotides are TGTGCCAGCAGTTTATCCCAGGGTTTCTACGAGCAGTACTTC. It encodes CASSLSQGFYEQYF.